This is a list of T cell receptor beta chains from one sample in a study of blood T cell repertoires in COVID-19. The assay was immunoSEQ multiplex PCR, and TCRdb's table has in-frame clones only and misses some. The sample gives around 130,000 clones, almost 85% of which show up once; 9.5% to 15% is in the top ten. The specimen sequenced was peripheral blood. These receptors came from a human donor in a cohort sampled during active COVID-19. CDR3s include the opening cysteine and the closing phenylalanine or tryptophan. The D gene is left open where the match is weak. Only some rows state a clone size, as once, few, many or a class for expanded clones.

TGTGCCAGCAGCGCCGGGGCGGGGTCGGATTCACCCCTCCACTTT	CASSAGAGSDSPLHF	.	TRBJ1-6	.	TRBV9
TGTGCCACCACAGTCACGCTGAACACTGAAGCTTTCTTT	CATTVTLNTEAFF	.	TRBJ1-1	.	TRBV19
TGTGCCAGTAGTATGACGGGTTATAATTCACCCCTCCACTTT	CASSMTGYNSPLHF	.	TRBJ1-6	.	TRBV19
TGTGCCAGCAGCTCCCGAGGCGAGCAGTTCTTC	CASSSRGEQFF	once	TRBJ2-1	.	TRBV11-2
TGTGCCAGTAGTATTGGGCAGGGATTCTATGGCTACACCTTC	CASSIGQGFYGYTF	once	TRBJ1-2	.	TRBV19
TGTGCCAGCAGGGAGGGGAGCGGGGGGGCGGATACGCAGTATTTT	CASREGSGGADTQYF	.	TRBJ2-3	TRBD2	TRBV6-5
TGTGCCTGGAGTGCAGGGGGGTTCCGCGGCTACACCTTC	CAWSAGGFRGYTF	.	TRBJ1-2	TRBD1	TRBV30
TGCGCCAGCAGCCAGAACAGGGTCTCCTATAATTCACCCCTCCACTTT	CASSQNRVSYNSPLHF	.	TRBJ1-6	.	TRBV4-1
TGTGCCAGCAGCTCGTATCTAGCGGGGGGTAGCACAGATACGCAGTATTTT	CASSSYLAGGSTDTQYF	.	TRBJ2-3	TRBD2	TRBV5-4
TGTGCCTGGAGTGCGGGGGGGAATCAGCCCCAGCATTTT	CAWSAGGNQPQHF	.	TRBJ1-5	.	TRBV30
TGTGCCAGTAGTATAGATCCCCCCGGGACAGGGGTCATGAACACTGAAGCTTTCTTT	CASSIDPPGTGVMNTEAFF	.	TRBJ1-1	TRBD1	TRBV19
TGTGCCAGCAGCCGAGGTTTGAGCACTGAAGCTTTCTTT	CASSRGLSTEAFF	.	TRBJ1-1	.	TRBV5-6
TGTGCCAGCAGCTATCGGGCGGGGAGCACAGATACGCAGTATTTT	CASSYRAGSTDTQYF	.	TRBJ2-3	.	TRBV11-3
TGTGCCAGCAGCCGTATAGGACAGTATGAAGCTTTCTTT	CASSRIGQYEAFF	.	TRBJ1-1	.	TRBV3-1/TRBV3-2
TGTGCCATCAGTGAAGGACAGGGCTCTGAAGCTTTCTTT	CAISEGQGSEAFF	.	TRBJ1-1	TRBD1	TRBV10-3
TGTGCCAGCAGCTTAACCCCGACTAGCGGGCGGGGTACGCAGTATTTT	CASSLTPTSGRGTQYF	.	TRBJ2-3	TRBD2	TRBV7-3
TGTGCCAGCAGCGAAGTTAACTCTCGCGGGAACTATGGCTACACCTTC	CASSEVNSRGNYGYTF	.	TRBJ1-2	.	TRBV11-2
TGTGCCAGTAGTATCTGGGGAGTAAATGAAAAACTGTTTTTT	CASSIWGVNEKLFF	.	TRBJ1-4	.	TRBV19
TGTGCCAGCAGCCTAAGGACAGAGGGTCAGCCCCAGCATTTT	CASSLRTEGQPQHF	.	TRBJ1-5	.	TRBV7-8
TGTGCCAGCAGCCAAGGGACTAGCGCCACCCCCGGCGAGCAGTTCTTC	CASSQGTSATPGEQFF	.	TRBJ2-1	TRBD2	TRBV5-8
TGTGCCAGCAGTTCTCCCGACAGGGGGTTCTACGAGCAGTACTTC	CASSSPDRGFYEQYF	.	TRBJ2-7	TRBD1	TRBV27
TGTGCCAGCAGCCGCACGGGCGAGCAGTACTTC	CASSRTGEQYF	once	TRBJ2-7	.	TRBV27
TGTGCCAGCAGCCAAGCCCCGAGGACAGACTACGAGCAGTACTTC	CASSQAPRTDYEQYF	.	TRBJ2-7	.	TRBV3-1/TRBV3-2
TGTGCCAGCAGCCAAGTTTCTGGCTTATATGGCTACACCTTC	CASSQVSGLYGYTF	.	TRBJ1-2	.	TRBV3-1/TRBV3-2
TGTGCCAGCAGATTTCCCGGAGGGGCTTTCTTT	CASRFPGGAFF	.	TRBJ1-1	.	TRBV25-1
TGTGCCAGCAGCCTGGGACAGGGGAAGAAAGAGACCCAGTACTTC	CASSLGQGKKETQYF	.	TRBJ2-5	TRBD1	TRBV7-9
TGTGCCAGCAGCTCACAACTAGCGGCCGAAAACATTCAGTACTTC	CASSSQLAAENIQYF	.	TRBJ2-4	TRBD2	TRBV13
TGCGCCAGCAACACAGGATCCCAGGTCTATGGCTACACCTTC	CASNTGSQVYGYTF	few	TRBJ1-2	.	TRBV5-1
TGTGCCAGCAGCCAGCGGGGGGCGGGGGATCTAGAGACCCAGTACTTC	CASSQRGAGDLETQYF	.	TRBJ2-5	TRBD2	TRBV3-1/TRBV3-2
TGTGCCAGCAGCAGCACCGGGGGGCCAAAGAACACTGAAGCTTTCTTT	CASSSTGGPKNTEAFF	.	TRBJ1-1	.	TRBV7-9
TGCGCCAGCAGCTTGGGACTAGCGGGGACTAACACCGGGGAGCTGTTTTTT	CASSLGLAGTNTGELFF	.	TRBJ2-2	TRBD2	TRBV5-1
TGTGCCAGCAGCGTCCTAATCGGGGGGCCCACAGATACGCAGTATTTT	CASSVLIGGPTDTQYF	.	TRBJ2-3	.	TRBV9
TGCGCCAGCAGCCGAAGTTACAGGGGTGGATACGAGCAGTACTTC	CASSRSYRGGYEQYF	.	TRBJ2-7	TRBD1	TRBV5-1
TGTGCCAGCAGCTTGCGGGGTCTCCCGAACTATGGCTACACCTTC	CASSLRGLPNYGYTF	.	TRBJ1-2	.	TRBV5-8
TGCGCCAGCAGCTTGAGCGCTAGCGGGGGGTACGAGCAGTACTTC	CASSLSASGGYEQYF	.	TRBJ2-7	TRBD2	TRBV5-1
TGTGCCAGCAGCCAACCATTAACTAGCGTCTACGAGACCCAGTACTTC	CASSQPLTSVYETQYF	.	TRBJ2-5	TRBD2	TRBV3-1/TRBV3-2
TGTGCCTGGAGGGGGAGACACGAGTACGAGCAGTACTTC	CAWRGRHEYEQYF	.	TRBJ2-7	.	TRBV30
TGTGCCAGCAGCCAGACGGGACTGCAATTACGGGGGCAGTACTTC	CASSQTGLQLRGQYF	.	TRBJ2-7	.	TRBV5-4
TGTGCCAGCAGCACCACAGGGGGCACTGAAGCTTTCTTT	CASSTTGGTEAFF	.	TRBJ1-1	TRBD1	TRBV11-3
TGTGCCAGCAGCCAAGTACGGGGGGGCGGGGAGACCCAGTACTTC	CASSQVRGGGETQYF	.	TRBJ2-5	TRBD2	TRBV3-1/TRBV3-2
TGTGCCAGCAGTGTGGGGGCGACAGCGACTGAAGCTTTCTTT	CASSVGATATEAFF	.	TRBJ1-1	.	TRBV25-1
TGTGCCAGCTCACCAAACCCCAGCTACGAGCAGTACTTC	CASSPNPSYEQYF	.	TRBJ2-7	.	TRBV18
TGTGCCAGCACCCCCCCGGGAACCCGCACAGATACGCAGTATTTT	CASTPPGTRTDTQYF	.	TRBJ2-3	.	TRBV6-6
TGTGCCAGCATTCTAGGACTAGGCCAAGAGACCCAGTACTTC	CASILGLGQETQYF	once	TRBJ2-5	TRBD2	TRBV6-5
TGTGCCAGCAGGTATCGGGTCACCGGGGAGCTGTTTTTT	CASRYRVTGELFF	.	TRBJ2-2	.	TRBV6-5
TGCGCCAGCAGCTCCCATGGGGCGATGAACACTGAAGCTTTCTTT	CASSSHGAMNTEAFF	.	TRBJ1-1	.	TRBV4-1
TGTGCCACCCGCCGGGACAGGGGTGAAAAACTGTTTTTT	CATRRDRGEKLFF	.	TRBJ1-4	TRBD1	TRBV18
TGTGCCGGAGGGTGGGACAGGGGCCCCTTTTCCTACGAGCAGTACTTC	CAGGWDRGPFSYEQYF	.	TRBJ2-7	TRBD1	TRBV30
TGCGCCAGCAGCTTTGGGGCGGGGTCTACCTACGAGCAGTACTTC	CASSFGAGSTYEQYF	.	TRBJ2-7	.	TRBV5-1
TGTGCCAGCAGCGCAGCTAGCGGGGGACGAGGGCAAGAGACCCAGTACTTC	CASSAASGGRGQETQYF	.	TRBJ2-5	TRBD2	TRBV7-6
TGTGCCAGCAGCGTGGGCGGGGGGGCTCTCGGTACGCAGTATTTT	CASSVGGGALGTQYF	.	TRBJ2-3	TRBD2	TRBV9
TGCGCCAGCAAATCTCGAGCGGGGGGGAACACCGGGGAGCTGTTTTTT	CASKSRAGGNTGELFF	.	TRBJ2-2	TRBD2	TRBV5-1
TGCGCCAGCAGCTCCGTCTACAATGAGCAGTTCTTC	CASSSVYNEQFF	.	TRBJ2-1	.	TRBV5-1
TGTGCCAGCAGCCAAGACCTCAGGGGCTCCGGAAACACCATATATTTT	CASSQDLRGSGNTIYF	.	TRBJ1-3	.	TRBV4-2
TGTGCCAGCAGTCACGAAACAGGGGCTTTCAATCAGCCCCAGCATTTT	CASSHETGAFNQPQHF	.	TRBJ1-5	TRBD1	TRBV6-6
TGTGCCATCAGTGACACTAACTATGGCTACACCTTC	CAISDTNYGYTF	.	TRBJ1-2	.	TRBV10-3
TGCGCCAGCAGCGTATCGGATCAGCCCCAGCATTTT	CASSVSDQPQHF	few	TRBJ1-5	.	TRBV5-1